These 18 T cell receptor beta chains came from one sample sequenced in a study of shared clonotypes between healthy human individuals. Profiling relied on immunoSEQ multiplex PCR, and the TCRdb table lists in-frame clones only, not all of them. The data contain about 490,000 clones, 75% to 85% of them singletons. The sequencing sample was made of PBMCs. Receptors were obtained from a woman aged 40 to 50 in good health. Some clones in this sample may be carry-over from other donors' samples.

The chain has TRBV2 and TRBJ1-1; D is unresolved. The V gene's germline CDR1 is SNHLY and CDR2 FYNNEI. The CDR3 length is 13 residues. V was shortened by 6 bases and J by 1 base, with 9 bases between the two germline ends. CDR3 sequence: CASSGQRNTEAFF. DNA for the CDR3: TGTGCCAGCAGCGGCCAGAGGAACACTGAAGCTTTCTTT.

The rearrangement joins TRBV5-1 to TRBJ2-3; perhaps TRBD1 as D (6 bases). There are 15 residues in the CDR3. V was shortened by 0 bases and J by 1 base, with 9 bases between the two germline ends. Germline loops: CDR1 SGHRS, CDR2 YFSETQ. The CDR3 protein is CASSLDPGGTDTQYF. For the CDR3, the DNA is TGCGCCAGCAGCTTGGACCCAGGGGGCACAGATACGCAGTATTTT.

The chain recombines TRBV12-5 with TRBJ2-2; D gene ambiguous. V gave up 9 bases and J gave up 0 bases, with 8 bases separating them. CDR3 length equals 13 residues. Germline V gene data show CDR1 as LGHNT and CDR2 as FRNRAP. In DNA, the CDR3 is TGTGCTAGCGCCGGGCCGAACACCGGGGAGCTGTTTTTT. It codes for CASAGPNTGELFF.

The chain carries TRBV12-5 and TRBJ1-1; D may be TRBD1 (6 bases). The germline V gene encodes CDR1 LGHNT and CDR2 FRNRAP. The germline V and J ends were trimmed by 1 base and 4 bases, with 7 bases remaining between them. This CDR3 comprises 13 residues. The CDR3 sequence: CASGLEGGTEAFF. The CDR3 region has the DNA TGTGCTAGTGGTTTGGAGGGGGGCACTGAAGCTTTCTTT.

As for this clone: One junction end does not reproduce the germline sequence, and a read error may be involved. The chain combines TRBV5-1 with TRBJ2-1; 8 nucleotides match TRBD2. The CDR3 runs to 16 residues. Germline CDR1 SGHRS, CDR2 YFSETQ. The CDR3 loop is CAGSLAPLAGGGEQFF. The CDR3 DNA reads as TGCGCCGGCAGCTTGGCTCCCCTGGCGGGAGGAGGGGAACAGTTCTTC.

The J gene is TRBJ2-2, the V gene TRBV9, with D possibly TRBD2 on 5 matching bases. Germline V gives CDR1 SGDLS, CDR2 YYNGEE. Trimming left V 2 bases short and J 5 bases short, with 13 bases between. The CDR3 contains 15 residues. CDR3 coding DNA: TGTGCCAGCAGCGTTTCCCTATGGAGGACCGGGGAGCTGTTTTTT. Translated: CASSVSLWRTGELFF.

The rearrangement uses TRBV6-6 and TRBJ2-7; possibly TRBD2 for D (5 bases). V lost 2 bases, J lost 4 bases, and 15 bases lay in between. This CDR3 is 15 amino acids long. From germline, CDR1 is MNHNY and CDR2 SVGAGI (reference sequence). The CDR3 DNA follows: TGTGCCAGCAGTTACACCGGGGTACTACGGTACGAGCAGTACTTC. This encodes CASSYTGVLRYEQYF.

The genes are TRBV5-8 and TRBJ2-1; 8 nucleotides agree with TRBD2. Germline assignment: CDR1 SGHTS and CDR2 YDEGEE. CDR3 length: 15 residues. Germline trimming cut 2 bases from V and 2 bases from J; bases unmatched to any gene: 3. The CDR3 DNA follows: TGTGCCAGCAGCTTAGGCGGGAGGCCCTACAATGAGCAGTTCTTC. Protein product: CASSLGGRPYNEQFF.

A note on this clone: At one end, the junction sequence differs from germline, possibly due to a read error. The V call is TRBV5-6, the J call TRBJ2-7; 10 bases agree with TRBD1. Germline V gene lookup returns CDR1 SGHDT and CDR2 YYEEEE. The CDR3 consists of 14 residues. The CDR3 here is CVSSRDRGSYEQYF. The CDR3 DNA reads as TGTGTCAGCAGCCGGGACAGGGGATCCTACGAGCAGTACTTC. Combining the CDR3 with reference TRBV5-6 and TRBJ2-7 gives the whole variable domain DAGVTQSPTHLIKTRGQQVTLRCSPKSGHDTVSWYQQALGQGPQFIFQYYEEEERQRGNFPDRFSGHQFPNYSSELNVNALLLGDSALYLCVSSRDRGSYEQYFGPGTRLTVT.

The CDR3: CASRQGGGTDTQYF. The CDR3 region has the DNA TGCGCCAGCCGACAGGGAGGTGGTACAGATACGCAGTATTTT. This chain links TRBV5-1 with TRBJ2-3; tentative D call: TRBD1 (7 bases). The CDR3 has 14 residues. Trimming left V 7 bases short and J 3 bases short, with 15 bases between. Per the germline V gene, CDR1 is SGHRS and CDR2 is YFSETQ. Using reference TRBV5-1 and TRBJ2-3 for the parts outside the CDR3, the full variable domain is KAGVTQTPRYLIKTRGQQVTLSCSPISGHRSVSWYQQTPGQGLQFLFEYFSETQRNKGNFPGRFSGRQFSNSRSEMNVSTLELGDSALYLCASRQGGGTDTQYFGPGTRLTVL.

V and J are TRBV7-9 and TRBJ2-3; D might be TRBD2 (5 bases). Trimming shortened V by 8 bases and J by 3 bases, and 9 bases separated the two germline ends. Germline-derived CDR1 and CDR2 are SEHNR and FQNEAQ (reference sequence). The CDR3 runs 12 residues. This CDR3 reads CASDGGTDTQYF. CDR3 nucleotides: TGTGCCAGCGACGGCGGGACAGATACGCAGTATTTT. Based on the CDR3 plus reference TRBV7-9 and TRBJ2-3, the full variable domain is DTGVSQNPRHKITKRGQNVTFRCDPISEHNRLYWYRQTLGQGPEFLTYFQNEAQLEKSRLLSDRFSAERPKGSFSTLEIQRTEQGDSAMYLCASDGGTDTQYFGPGTRLTVL.

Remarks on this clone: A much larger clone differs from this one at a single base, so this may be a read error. The CDR3 protein is CASSLDTNTEAFF. The CDR3 nucleotides are TGCGCCAGCAGCTTGGACACGAACACTGAAGCTTTCTTT. This sequence joins TRBV5-1 and TRBJ1-1; unclear D gene. Germline V gene lookup returns CDR1 SGHRS and CDR2 YFSETQ. Between the trimmed V and J ends, which lost 0 bases and 1 base, there was a span of 4 bases. The CDR3 loop spans 13 amino acids.

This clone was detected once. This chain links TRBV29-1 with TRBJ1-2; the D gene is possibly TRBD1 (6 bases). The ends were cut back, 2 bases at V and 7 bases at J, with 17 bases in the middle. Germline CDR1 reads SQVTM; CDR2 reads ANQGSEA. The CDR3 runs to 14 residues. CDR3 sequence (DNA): TGCAGCGTTGAAAAGAGACAGGCCCGGAGTGGCTACACCTTC. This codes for CSVEKRQARSGYTF.

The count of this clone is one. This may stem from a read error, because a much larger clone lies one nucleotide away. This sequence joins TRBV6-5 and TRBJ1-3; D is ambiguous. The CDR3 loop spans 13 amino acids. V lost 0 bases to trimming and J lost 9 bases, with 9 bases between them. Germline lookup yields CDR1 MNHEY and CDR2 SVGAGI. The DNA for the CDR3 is TGTGCCAGCAGTTACTCCTTTGCGGGCACCATATATTTT. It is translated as CASSYSFAGTIYF.

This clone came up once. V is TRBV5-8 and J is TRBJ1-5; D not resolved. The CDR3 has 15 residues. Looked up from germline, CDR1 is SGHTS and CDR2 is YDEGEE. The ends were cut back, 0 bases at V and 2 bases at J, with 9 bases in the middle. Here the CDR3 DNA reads TGTGCCAGCAGCTTGGACAAGGGAGGCAATCAGCCCCAGCATTTT. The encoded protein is CASSLDKGGNQPQHF. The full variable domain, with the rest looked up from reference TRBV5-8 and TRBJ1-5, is EAGVTQSPTHLIKTRGQQATLRCSPISGHTSVYWYQQALGLGLQFLLWYDEGEERNRGNFPPRFSGRQFPNYSSELNVNALELEDSALYLCASSLDKGGNQPQHFGDGTRLSIL.

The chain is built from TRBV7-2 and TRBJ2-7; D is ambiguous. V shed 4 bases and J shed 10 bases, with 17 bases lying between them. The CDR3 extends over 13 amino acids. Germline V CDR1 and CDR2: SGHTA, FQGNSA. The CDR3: CASSSGALMVQYF. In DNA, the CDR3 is TGTGCCAGCAGCTCAGGAGCCTTGATGGTACAGTACTTC.

CDR3 DNA sequence: TGTGCCAGCAGCTTAGAGCAGGTTTACAATGAGCAGTTCTTC. Protein sequence: CASSLEQVYNEQFF. J is TRBJ2-1 and V is TRBV7-9; D uncertain. Trimming removed 1 base at V and 4 bases at J, with 8 bases between. Germline loops: CDR1 SEHNR, CDR2 FQNEAQ (reference sequence). The CDR3 is 14 residues long.

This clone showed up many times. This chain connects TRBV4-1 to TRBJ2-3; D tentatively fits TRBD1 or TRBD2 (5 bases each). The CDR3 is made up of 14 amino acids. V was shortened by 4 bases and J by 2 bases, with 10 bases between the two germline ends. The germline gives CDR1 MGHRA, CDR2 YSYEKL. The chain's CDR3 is CASSLGPNTDTQYF. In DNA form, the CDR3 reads TGCGCCAGCAGCCTGGGACCAAACACAGATACGCAGTATTTT.